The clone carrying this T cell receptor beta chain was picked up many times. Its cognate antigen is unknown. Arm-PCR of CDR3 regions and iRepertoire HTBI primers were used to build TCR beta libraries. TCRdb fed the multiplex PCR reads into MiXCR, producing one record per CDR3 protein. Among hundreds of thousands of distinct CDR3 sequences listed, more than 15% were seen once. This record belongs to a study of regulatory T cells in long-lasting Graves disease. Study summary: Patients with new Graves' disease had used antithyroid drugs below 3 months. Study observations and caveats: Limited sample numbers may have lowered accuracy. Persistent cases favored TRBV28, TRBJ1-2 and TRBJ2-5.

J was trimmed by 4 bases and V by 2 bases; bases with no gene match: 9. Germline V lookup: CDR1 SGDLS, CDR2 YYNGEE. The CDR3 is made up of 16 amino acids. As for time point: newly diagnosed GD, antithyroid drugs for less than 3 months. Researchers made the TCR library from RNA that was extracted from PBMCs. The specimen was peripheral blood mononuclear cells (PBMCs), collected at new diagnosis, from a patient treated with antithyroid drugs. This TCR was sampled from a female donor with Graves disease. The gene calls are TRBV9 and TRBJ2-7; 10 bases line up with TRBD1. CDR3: CASSVSFGTGVYEQYF. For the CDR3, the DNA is TGTGCCAGCAGCGTTAGCTTCGGGACAGGGGTTTACGAGCAGTACTTC.